Below, one T cell receptor beta chain is given with its context. The antigen is not known. V was trimmed by 5 bases and J by 5 bases, leaving 25 bases between them. Germline CDR1 and CDR2: SEHNR and FQNEAQ (reference sequence). CDR3 length: 17 amino acids. The entry originates in a study of shared clonotypes between healthy human individuals. Study overall: Aged 18 to 49, the donors were a couple of women and three men. General study findings and limits: It was expected that sequencing depth would affect clonotype sharing among donors. When compared with the clonotypes that were shared by all four sorted-subset donors, the non-shared clonotypes turned out to have lower generation probabilities.

Naive CD8 cells were CD45RO-negative, positively selected for CCR7, excluding terminally differentiated effector memory CD45RA+ cells. TCRdb's copy holds only in-frame clones and misses some; the assay was immunoSEQ multiplex PCR. Of around 700,000 clones listed, roughly nine tenths are singletons. The TCR sequence derives from a man younger than 45 in good health. Sequencing used naive CD8+ T cells sorted from blood. The V and J genes are TRBV7-9 and TRBJ2-7; D not certain. The CDR3 protein is CASSQPTGPAFQDEQYF. The CDR3 DNA sequence: TGTGCCAGCAGCCAACCCACCGGGCCCGCCTTTCAGGACGAGCAGTACTTC.